This TCR beta chain was documented in a study of spatial heterogeneity in lung cancer. Across the study: Detected beta-chain sequences consistently exceeded alpha-chain sequences. Each distinct TCR and UMI combination averaged more than ten appearances in raw reads.

Germline V gene sequence: CDR1 SGHVS, CDR2 FNYEAQ. The CDR3 has 13 amino acids. Unmatched junction bases numbered 5, after V lost 5 bases and J lost 7 bases. This sample's time point: sample taken at primary tumor resection. The study sequenced unsorted whole RNA from tumor, nontumor lung or frozen PBMC. This clonotype occurred many times. The antigen remains unidentified. Study-level findings and limits: Ubiquitous expanded tumor TCRs surfaced in blood more at resection than they did at follow-up.

The presence of a unique molecular identifier marked each TCR cDNA molecule. TCRdb itself ran the 5' RACE reads through MiXCR, one entry per CDR3 protein. The data show tens of thousands of distinct CDR3 sequences, approximately 18% seen once. The sequence came from a male donor with early-stage non-small cell lung cancer. The rearrangement uses TRBV7-6 and TRBJ2-1, with 7 bases identical to TRBD2. The starting material was PBMCs, obtained at surgery. The CDR3 is CASSHLAANEQFF. Written as DNA, the CDR3 is TGTGCCAGCAGCCACCTAGCGGCTAATGAGCAGTTCTTC.